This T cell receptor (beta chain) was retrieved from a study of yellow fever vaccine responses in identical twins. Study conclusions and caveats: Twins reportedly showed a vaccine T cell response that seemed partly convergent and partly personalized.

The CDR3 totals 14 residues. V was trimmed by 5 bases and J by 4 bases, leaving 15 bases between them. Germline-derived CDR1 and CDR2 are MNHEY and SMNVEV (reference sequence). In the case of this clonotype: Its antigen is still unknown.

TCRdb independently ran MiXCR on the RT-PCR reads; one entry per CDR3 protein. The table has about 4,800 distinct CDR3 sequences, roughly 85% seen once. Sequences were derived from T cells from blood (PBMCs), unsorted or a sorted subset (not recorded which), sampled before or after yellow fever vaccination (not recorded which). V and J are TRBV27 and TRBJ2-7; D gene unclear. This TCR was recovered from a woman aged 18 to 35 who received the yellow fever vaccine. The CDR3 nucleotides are TGTGCCAGCAGTCCCCCCTCTCCCGCATACGAGCAGTACTTC. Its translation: CASSPPSPAYEQYF.